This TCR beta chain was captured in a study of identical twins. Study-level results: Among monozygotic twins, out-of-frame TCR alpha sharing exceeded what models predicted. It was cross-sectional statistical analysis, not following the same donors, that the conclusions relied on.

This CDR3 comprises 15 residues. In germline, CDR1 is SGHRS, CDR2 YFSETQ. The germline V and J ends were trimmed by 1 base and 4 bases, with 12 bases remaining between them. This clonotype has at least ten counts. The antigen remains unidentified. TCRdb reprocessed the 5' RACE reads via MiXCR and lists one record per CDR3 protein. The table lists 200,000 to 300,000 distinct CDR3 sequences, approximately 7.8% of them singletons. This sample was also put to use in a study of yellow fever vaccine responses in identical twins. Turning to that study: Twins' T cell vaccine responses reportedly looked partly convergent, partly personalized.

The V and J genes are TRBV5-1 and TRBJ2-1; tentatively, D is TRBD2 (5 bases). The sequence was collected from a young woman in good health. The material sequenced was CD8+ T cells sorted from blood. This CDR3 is CASSLRGVDYNEQFF. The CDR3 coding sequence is TGCGCCAGCAGCTTGCGGGGAGTTGATTACAATGAGCAGTTCTTC.